The entry that follows covers one T cell receptor beta chain sequence. What it recognizes is unknown. TCRdb fed the RACE reads into MiXCR, producing one record per CDR3 protein. The sample has 80,000 to 95,000 distinct CDR3 sequences, 11% seen once. Time point indicated: patch test 2, 6 weeks after DPC sensitization. Regarding treatment: therapeutic diphenylcyclopropenone sensitization with weekly scalp DPC. The study enrolled 18 to 70-year-old alopecia patients suitable for DPC. This specimen comes from a study of human T cells and chemical hapten exposure. Background on the study: During the roughly 25-week study period, patients had diphenylcyclopropenone applied to the scalp every week. Overall study results and limits: Counts of TCRs above 1 in 1000 frequency stayed unchanged with DPC sensitization. Significantly more large CDR3 similarity clusters were formed by expanded TCRs than by controls.

Looked up from germline, CDR1 is KGHDR and CDR2 is SFDVKD. V lost 3 bases and J 0 bases, leaving 11 bases between the germline ends. CDR3 length equals 17 residues. The source was whole blood, collected in connection with sensitization to the hapten diphenylcyclopropenone (DPC). The sequence was collected from a man aged 40-49 years with alopecia areata. Some clones in this sample may be carry-over from other donors' samples. J is TRBJ2-6 and V is TRBV24-1; D is possibly TRBD1 (5 bases). CDR3 sequence reads: CATSDPTVYSGANVLTF. DNA of the CDR3: TGTGCCACCAGTGATCCGACAGTCTACTCTGGGGCCAACGTCCTGACTTTC.